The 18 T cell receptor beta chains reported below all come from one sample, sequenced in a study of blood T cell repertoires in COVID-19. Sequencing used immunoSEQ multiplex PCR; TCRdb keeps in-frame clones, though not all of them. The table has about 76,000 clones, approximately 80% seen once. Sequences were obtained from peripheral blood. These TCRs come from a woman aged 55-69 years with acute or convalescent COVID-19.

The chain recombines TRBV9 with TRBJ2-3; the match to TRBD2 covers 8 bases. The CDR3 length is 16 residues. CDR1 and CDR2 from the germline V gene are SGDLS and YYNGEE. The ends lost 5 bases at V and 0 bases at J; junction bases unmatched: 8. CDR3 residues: CASSDWRGDSTDTQYF. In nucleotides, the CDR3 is TGTGCCAGCAGTGACTGGCGGGGGGATAGCACAGATACGCAGTATTTT.

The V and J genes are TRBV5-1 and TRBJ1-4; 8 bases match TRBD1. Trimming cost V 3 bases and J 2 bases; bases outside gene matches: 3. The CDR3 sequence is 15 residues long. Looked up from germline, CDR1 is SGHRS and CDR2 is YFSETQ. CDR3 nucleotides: TGCGCCAGCAGCTCGGCAGGGGGCACTAATGAAAAACTGTTTTTT. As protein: CASSSAGGTNEKLFF.

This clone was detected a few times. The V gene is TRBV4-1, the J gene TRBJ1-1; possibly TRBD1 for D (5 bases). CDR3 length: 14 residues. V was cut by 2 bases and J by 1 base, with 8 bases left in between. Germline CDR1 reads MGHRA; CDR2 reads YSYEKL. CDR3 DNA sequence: TGCGCCAGCAGCCAAACAACAGGGAACACTGAAGCTTTCTTT. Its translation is CASSQTTGNTEAFF.

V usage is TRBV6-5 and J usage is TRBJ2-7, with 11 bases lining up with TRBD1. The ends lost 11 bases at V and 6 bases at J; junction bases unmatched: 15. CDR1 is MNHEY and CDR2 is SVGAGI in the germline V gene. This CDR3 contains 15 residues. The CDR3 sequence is CAASIEGQGVSEQYF. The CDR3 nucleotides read TGTGCCGCCAGTATAGAGGGACAGGGGGTAAGCGAGCAGTACTTC.

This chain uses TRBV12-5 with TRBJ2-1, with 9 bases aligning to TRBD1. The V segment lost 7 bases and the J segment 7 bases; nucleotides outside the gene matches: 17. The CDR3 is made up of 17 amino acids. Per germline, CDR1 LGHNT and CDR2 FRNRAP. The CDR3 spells CASAETRTGGERNEQFF. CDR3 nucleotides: TGTGCTAGTGCCGAAACTCGAACAGGGGGCGAACGGAATGAGCAGTTCTTC.

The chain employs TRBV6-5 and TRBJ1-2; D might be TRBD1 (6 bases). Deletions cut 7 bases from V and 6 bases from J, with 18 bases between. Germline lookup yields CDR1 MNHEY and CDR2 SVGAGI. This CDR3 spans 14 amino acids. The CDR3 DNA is TGTGCCAGCACCTCCCGACACAGGGTCGATGGCTACACCTTC. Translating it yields CASTSRHRVDGYTF.

The CDR3 coding sequence is TGTGCCAGCAGCCCATCGACAGGGGCGAACACTGAAGCTTTCTTT. It specifies CASSPSTGANTEAFF. V and J are TRBV7-7 and TRBJ1-1; 8 bases map to TRBD1. Germline values: CDR1 SSHAT, CDR2 FNYEAQ (reference sequence). V lost 5 bases and J lost 1; bases outside the gene matches: 6. The length of the CDR3 is 15 residues.

The CDR3 region is CASSQAGQAPNTGELFF. The CDR3 DNA is TGCGCCAGCAGCCAAGCGGGACAGGCACCGAACACCGGGGAGCTGTTTTTT. The V and J genes are TRBV4-1 and TRBJ2-2; TRBD1 aligns across 8 bases. The length of the CDR3 is 17 residues. Germline loops: CDR1 MGHRA, CDR2 YSYEKL. Trimming at V came to 1 base and at J to 0 bases, leaving 4 bases not matched to a gene.

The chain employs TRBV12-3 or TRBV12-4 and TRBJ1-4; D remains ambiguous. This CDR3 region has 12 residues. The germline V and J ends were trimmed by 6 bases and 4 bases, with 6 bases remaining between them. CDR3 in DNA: TGTGCCAGCAGCCTTTTTAATGAAAAACTGTTTTTT. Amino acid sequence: CASSLFNEKLFF.

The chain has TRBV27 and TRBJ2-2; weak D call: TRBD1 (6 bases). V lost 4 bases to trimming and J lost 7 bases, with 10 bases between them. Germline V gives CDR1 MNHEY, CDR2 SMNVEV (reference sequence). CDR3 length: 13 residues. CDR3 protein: CASSSHRDGELFF. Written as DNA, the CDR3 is TGTGCCAGCAGTTCTCACAGGGACGGGGAGCTGTTTTTT.

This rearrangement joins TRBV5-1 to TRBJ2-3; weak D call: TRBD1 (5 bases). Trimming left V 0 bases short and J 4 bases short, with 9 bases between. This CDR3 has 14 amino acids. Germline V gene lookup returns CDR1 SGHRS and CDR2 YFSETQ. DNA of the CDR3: TGCGCCAGCAGCTTGGGCAGGGATCCAGATACGCAGTATTTT. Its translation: CASSLGRDPDTQYF.

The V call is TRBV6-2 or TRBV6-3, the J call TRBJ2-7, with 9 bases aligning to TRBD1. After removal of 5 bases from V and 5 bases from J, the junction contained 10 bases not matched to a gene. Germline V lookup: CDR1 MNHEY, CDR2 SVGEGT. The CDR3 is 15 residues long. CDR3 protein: CASSITGTGFNEQYF. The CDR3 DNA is TGTGCCAGCAGTATAACCGGGACAGGGTTCAACGAGCAGTACTTC.

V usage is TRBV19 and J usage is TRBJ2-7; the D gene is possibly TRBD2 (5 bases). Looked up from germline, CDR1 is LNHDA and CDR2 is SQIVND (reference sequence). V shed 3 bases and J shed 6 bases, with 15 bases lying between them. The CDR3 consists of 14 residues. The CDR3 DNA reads TGTGCCAGTAGTATGGGCCCGGGAACGAGCGAGCAGTACTTC. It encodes CASSMGPGTSEQYF.

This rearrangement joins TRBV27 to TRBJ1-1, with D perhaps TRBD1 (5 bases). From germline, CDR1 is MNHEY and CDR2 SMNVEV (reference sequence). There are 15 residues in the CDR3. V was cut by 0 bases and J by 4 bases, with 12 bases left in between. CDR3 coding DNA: TGTGCCAGCAGTTTATCAGGGGTCATAACCACTGAAGCTTTCTTT. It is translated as CASSLSGVITTEAFF.

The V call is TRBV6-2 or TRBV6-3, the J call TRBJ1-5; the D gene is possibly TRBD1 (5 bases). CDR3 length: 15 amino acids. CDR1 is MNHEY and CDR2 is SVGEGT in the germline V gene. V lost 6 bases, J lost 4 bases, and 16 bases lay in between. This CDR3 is CASSATRQPNQPQHF. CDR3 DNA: TGTGCCAGCAGCGCCACCCGACAGCCTAATCAGCCCCAGCATTTT.

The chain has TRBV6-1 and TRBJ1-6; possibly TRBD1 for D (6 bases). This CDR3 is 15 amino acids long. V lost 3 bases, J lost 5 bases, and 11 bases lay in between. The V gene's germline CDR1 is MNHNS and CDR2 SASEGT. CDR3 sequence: CASSDLAGDNSPLHF. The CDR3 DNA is TGTGCCAGCAGTGATTTGGCAGGGGATAATTCACCCCTCCACTTT.

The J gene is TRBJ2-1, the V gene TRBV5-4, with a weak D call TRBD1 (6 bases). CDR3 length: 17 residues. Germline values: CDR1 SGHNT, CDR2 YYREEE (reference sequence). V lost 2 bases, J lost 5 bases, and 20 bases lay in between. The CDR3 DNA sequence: TGTGCCAGCAGCTTATACGCCCTTCAGGGGAAACACAATGAGCAGTTCTTC. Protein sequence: CASSLYALQGKHNEQFF. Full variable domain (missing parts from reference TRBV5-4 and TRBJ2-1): ETGVTQSPTHLIKTRGQQVTLRCSSQSGHNTVSWYQQALGQGPQFIFQYYREEENGRGNFPPRFSGLQFPNYSSELNVNALELDDSALYLCASSLYALQGKHNEQFFGPGTRLTVL.

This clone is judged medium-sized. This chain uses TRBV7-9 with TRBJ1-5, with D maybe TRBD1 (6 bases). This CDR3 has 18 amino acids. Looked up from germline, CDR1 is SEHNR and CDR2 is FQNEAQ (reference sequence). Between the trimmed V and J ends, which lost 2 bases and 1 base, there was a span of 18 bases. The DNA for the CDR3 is TGTGCCAGCAGCTTAAGTACCCAGGGGACACCGAGCAATCAGCCCCAGCATTTT. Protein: CASSLSTQGTPSNQPQHF. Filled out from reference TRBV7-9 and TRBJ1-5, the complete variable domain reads DTGVSQNPRHKITKRGQNVTFRCDPISEHNRLYWYRQTLGQGPEFLTYFQNEAQLEKSRLLSDRFSAERPKGSFSTLEIQRTEQGDSAMYLCASSLSTQGTPSNQPQHFGDGTRLSIL.